This TCR beta chain appears in the sequencing data of a study of T cell responses to AZD1222 COVID-19 vaccine. Data came from immunoSEQ multiplex PCR; TCRdb stores just in-frame clones and leaves some out. The table records about 76,000 clones, over 85% of them present only once. V was pared by 2 bases and J by 6 bases, with 28 bases between. This CDR3 is built from 19 residues. Germline V lookup: CDR1 KGHSH, CDR2 LQKENI. The clonotype originates from an adult in good health. The chain employs TRBV18 and TRBJ1-2; the D gene is possibly TRBD1 (5 bases). Here the sequenced sample was peripheral blood, taken on day 0 of AZD1222 vaccination. The CDR3 DNA reads TGTGCCAGCTCACCAGGGGCAACAGCTCCAGGCGGCCTATCGGATGGCTACACCTTC. This encodes CASSPGATAPGGLSDGYTF.